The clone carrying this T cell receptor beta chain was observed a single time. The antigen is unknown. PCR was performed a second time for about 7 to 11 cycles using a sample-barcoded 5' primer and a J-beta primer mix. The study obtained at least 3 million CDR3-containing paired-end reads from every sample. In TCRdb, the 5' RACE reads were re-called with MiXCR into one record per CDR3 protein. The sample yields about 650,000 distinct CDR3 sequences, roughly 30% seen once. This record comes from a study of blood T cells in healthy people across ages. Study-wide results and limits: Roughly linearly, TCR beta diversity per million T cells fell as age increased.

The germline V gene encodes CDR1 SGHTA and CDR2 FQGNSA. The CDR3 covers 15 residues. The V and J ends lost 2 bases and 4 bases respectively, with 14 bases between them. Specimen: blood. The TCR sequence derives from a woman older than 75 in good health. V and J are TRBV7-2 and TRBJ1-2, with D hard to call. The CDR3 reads CASSLRSSLTYGYTF. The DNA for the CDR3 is TGTGCCAGCAGCTTACGGTCAAGCTTAACCTATGGCTACACCTTC.